These 3 T cell receptor beta chains were sequenced from one sample in a study of radiotherapy plus CTLA-4 blockade in lung cancer. Libraries were prepared by immunoSEQ multiplex PCR; TCRdb keeps only in-frame clonotypes and omits some of them. The table lists some 110,000 clones, approximately 84% of them singletons. Specimen: peripheral blood, collected from a patient treated with radiotherapy plus ipilimumab. The receptors were gathered from a human donor with non-small cell lung cancer who had a partial response to radiotherapy plus ipilimumab.

The J gene is TRBJ2-1, the V gene TRBV11-2, with 7 bases matching TRBD2. This CDR3 region has 18 residues. Germline trimming cut 8 bases from V and 0 bases from J; bases unmatched to any gene: 16. In germline, CDR1 is SGHAT, CDR2 FQNNGV. CDR3 sequence reads: CASLGLAEAESSYNEQFF. In DNA, the CDR3 is TGTGCCAGCTTGGGCCTAGCGGAGGCAGAAAGCTCCTACAATGAGCAGTTCTTC.

The genes are TRBV19 and TRBJ2-2; D is unclear. The CDR3 runs to 13 residues. Trimming cost V 7 bases and J 5 bases, with 11 bases left between them. In germline, CDR1 is LNHDA, CDR2 SQIVND (reference sequence). CDR3 residues: CASTDLLTGELFF. The CDR3, as DNA: TGTGCCAGTACAGACCTACTAACCGGGGAGCTGTTTTTT. Looking up the rest from reference TRBV19 and TRBJ2-2 gives the full variable domain: DGGITQSPKYLFRKEGQNVTLSCEQNLNHDAMYWYRQDPGQGLRLIYYSQIVNDFQKGDIAEGYSVSREKKESFPLTVTSAQKNPTAFYLCASTDLLTGELFFGEGSRLTVL.

The chain is built from TRBV20-1 and TRBJ2-1; a weak D match, TRBD2 (6 bases). In germline, CDR1 is DFQATT, CDR2 SNEGSKA (reference sequence). Trimming removed 5 bases from V and 9 bases from J, with 11 bases in between. The CDR3 contains 11 residues. The CDR3 sequence is CSAPAGIEQFF. In DNA form, the CDR3 reads TGCAGTGCTCCGGCGGGAATTGAGCAGTTCTTC.